The 32 T cell receptor beta chains listed next were all sequenced from one sample in a study of blood T cell repertoires in COVID-19. Sequencing was performed with immunoSEQ multiplex PCR; in TCRdb, only in-frame clones are kept and a portion is missing. The sample has about 240,000 clones, roughly 81% seen once. What was sequenced was peripheral blood. Receptor source: an elderly woman with COVID-19, enrolled during active disease.

The genes are TRBV5-4 and TRBJ1-1; a weak D match, TRBD1 (5 bases). This CDR3 has 15 residues. Germline V gene lookup returns CDR1 SGHNT and CDR2 YYREEE (reference sequence). Between the trimmed V and J ends, which lost 4 bases and 0 bases, there was a span of 13 bases. In DNA, the CDR3 is TGTGCCAGCAGCCCCATGGGGGGGATGAACACTGAAGCTTTCTTT. This codes for CASSPMGGMNTEAFF. The whole variable domain, filled in from reference TRBV5-4 and TRBJ1-1, reads ETGVTQSPTHLIKTRGQQVTLRCSSQSGHNTVSWYQQALGQGPQFIFQYYREEENGRGNFPPRFSGLQFPNYSSELNVNALELDDSALYLCASSPMGGMNTEAFFGQGTRLTVV.

This clone was seen once. The chain is built from TRBV5-1 and TRBJ1-1, with no clear D. The germline V gene has CDR1 SGHRS and CDR2 YFSETQ. Trimming left V 4 bases short and J 1 base short, with 20 bases between. This CDR3 has 17 amino acids. CDR3 nucleotides: TGCGCCAGCAGCATGTCAATGGACGGGGTCAGGAACACTGAAGCTTTCTTT. It translates to CASSMSMDGVRNTEAFF.

The V gene is TRBV19, the J gene TRBJ2-5, with 8 positions matching TRBD2. The ends lost 8 bases at V and 8 bases at J; junction bases unmatched: 4. The CDR3 spans 11 residues. Germline V CDR1 and CDR2: LNHDA, SQIVND (reference sequence). This chain's CDR3 is CASERGGTQYF. CDR3 nucleotide sequence: TGTGCCAGTGAACGGGGGGGTACCCAGTACTTC.

This sequence joins TRBV2 and TRBJ1-4, with unresolved D. The CDR3 covers 14 residues. The V and J ends lost 4 bases and 7 bases respectively, with 13 bases between them. Germline lookup yields CDR1 SNHLY and CDR2 FYNNEI. CDR3 nucleotide sequence: TGTGCCAGCAGTGTAAGGGCTGGAGGTGAAAAACTGTTTTTT. It specifies CASSVRAGGEKLFF. Full variable domain (outside the CDR3, taken from reference TRBV2 and TRBJ1-4): EPEVTQTPSHQVTQMGQEVILRCVPISNHLYFYWYRQILGQKVEFLVSFYNNEISEKSEIFDDQFSVERPDGSNFTLKIRSTKLEDSAMYFCASSVRAGGEKLFFGSGTQLSVL.

This chain joins TRBV28 and TRBJ1-3; possibly TRBD1 for D (6 bases). CDR3 length: 12 residues. V lost 8 bases to trimming and J lost 7 bases, with 12 bases between them. Per germline, CDR1 MDHEN and CDR2 SYDVKM. The CDR3 region is CASRQGWNTIYF. The CDR3, as DNA: TGTGCCAGCCGCCAGGGGTGGAACACCATATATTTT.

This clone was recorded a few times. The rearrangement joins TRBV18 to TRBJ1-2, with D possibly TRBD1 on 5 matching bases. Germline V CDR1 and CDR2: KGHSH, LQKENI. This CDR3 is built from 13 residues. The V gene lost 5 bases and the J gene lost 6 bases, with 13 bases spanning the gap. CDR3 in amino acids: CASSTQGADGYTF. The CDR3, as DNA: TGTGCCAGCTCAACCCAGGGCGCGGATGGCTACACCTTC.

The CDR3 DNA is TGTGCCAGCAGTTTAGGAGGGACAGGCAATCAGCCCCAGCATTTT. This sequence encodes CASSLGGTGNQPQHF. The chain combines TRBV28 with TRBJ1-5; 7 positions match TRBD1. V shed 2 bases, J shed 2 bases, and the junction held 3 bases outside the gene matches. The germline CDR1 and CDR2 sequences are MDHEN and SYDVKM. The CDR3 consists of 15 residues.

In its sample, this clone was seen a few times. V usage is TRBV7-9 and J usage is TRBJ1-2; tentatively, D is TRBD1 (5 bases). In germline, CDR1 is SEHNR, CDR2 FQNEAQ (reference sequence). The CDR3 sequence is 12 residues long. Trimming pared 1 base from V and 8 bases from J, leaving 8 bases between. In DNA, the CDR3 is TGTGCCAGCAGCTTAGAAGCAGGGGGCTACACCTTC. It is translated as CASSLEAGGYTF.

V usage is TRBV6-6 and J usage is TRBJ1-1; D not resolved. Per the germline V gene, CDR1 is MNHNY and CDR2 is SVGAGI (reference sequence). The CDR3 spans 14 residues. Trimming removed 2 bases from V and 0 bases from J, with 7 bases in between. CDR3 nucleotide sequence: TGTGCCAGCAGTTACGAGGGCATGAACACTGAAGCTTTCTTT. Protein: CASSYEGMNTEAFF.

This chain joins TRBV28 and TRBJ2-1; 7 nucleotides align to TRBD2. The germline V gene encodes CDR1 MDHEN and CDR2 SYDVKM. This CDR3 contains 12 residues. The V and J ends lost 6 bases and 15 bases, in that order; junction bases with no gene match: 11. Here the CDR3 DNA reads TGTGCCAGCAGAGGGGTACGGGACTACTTGTTCTTC. The encoded protein is CASRGVRDYLFF.

V and J are TRBV3-1 (or the pseudogene TRBV3-2) and TRBJ1-2; 7 bases fit TRBD1. The CDR3 covers 13 residues. CDR1 is LGHDT, CDR2 YNNKEL, per germline (reference sequence). With V trimmed by 1 base and J by 8 bases, 4 bases remained unmatched. In DNA, the CDR3 is TGTGCCAGCAGCCAAGGACAGGGTGAAGGCTACACCTTC. It codes for CASSQGQGEGYTF.

This clone has a handful of counts. The chain is built from TRBV4-3 and TRBJ2-3; TRBD2 aligns across 10 bases. Germline V lookup: CDR1 LGHNA, CDR2 YSLEER. The junction had 4 bases not matched to a gene; V was cut back by 4 bases and J by 6 bases. The CDR3 totals 14 residues. The CDR3 loop reads CASSLGLAEDTQYF. The CDR3 bases are TGCGCCAGCAGCCTCGGACTAGCGGAGGATACGCAGTATTTT.

This chain connects TRBV10-2 to TRBJ2-4, with 10 bases lining up with TRBD2. The ends lost 8 bases at V and 5 bases at J; junction bases unmatched: 15. The germline CDR1 and CDR2 sequences are WSHSY and SAAADI. This CDR3 region has 17 residues. In DNA, the CDR3 is TGCGCCAGCTCCCCGATGATGGCTAGCGGGAGCGAAAACATTCAGTACTTC. Residues: CASSPMMASGSENIQYF.

The chain carries TRBV6-5 and TRBJ2-1, with 8 bases that match TRBD2. The CDR3 extends over 14 amino acids. Germline loops: CDR1 MNHEY, CDR2 SVGAGI. With V trimmed by 5 bases and J by 5 bases, 5 bases remained unmatched. Written as DNA, the CDR3 is TGTGCCAGCAGTCCCGCGGGGGGTGACAATGAGCAGTTCTTC. It encodes CASSPAGGDNEQFF.

V gene TRBV7-9 combines with J gene TRBJ1-2; no reliable D call. CDR3 length: 15 residues. V was clipped by 1 base and J by 0 bases, with 9 bases between them. Germline CDR1 is SEHNR and CDR2 is FQNEAQ (reference sequence). This CDR3 is CASSLGQATNYGYTF. The CDR3 nucleotides read TGTGCCAGCAGCTTAGGGCAGGCCACTAACTATGGCTACACCTTC. The full variable domain, in which reference TRBV7-9 and TRBJ1-2 provide the parts outside the CDR3, is DTGVSQNPRHKITKRGQNVTFRCDPISEHNRLYWYRQTLGQGPEFLTYFQNEAQLEKSRLLSDRFSAERPKGSFSTLEIQRTEQGDSAMYLCASSLGQATNYGYTFGSGTRLTVV.

Only one count was recorded for this clone. The chain carries TRBV29-1 and TRBJ2-7; the D is unclear. The V gene lost 4 bases and the J gene lost 0 bases, with 4 bases spanning the gap. This CDR3 spans 11 amino acids. Germline V gene lookup returns CDR1 SQVTM and CDR2 ANQGSEA. The CDR3 DNA reads TGCAGCGTTGCGAGCTCCTACGAGCAGTACTTC. It encodes CSVASSYEQYF.

The V gene is TRBV24-1, the J gene TRBJ2-3; D may be TRBD2 (7 bases). The CDR3 totals 14 residues. Deletions cut 3 bases from V and 6 bases from J, with 12 bases between. Germline V gives CDR1 KGHDR, CDR2 SFDVKD. DNA for the CDR3: TGTGCCACCAGTGATGGGGGGGCCATGGATACGCAGTATTTT. Protein product: CATSDGGAMDTQYF.

The rearrangement joins TRBV7-6 to TRBJ1-1; TRBD1 matches 7 bases. This CDR3 contains 14 residues. The V segment lost 5 bases and the J segment 4 bases; nucleotides outside the gene matches: 7. The V gene's germline CDR1 is SGHVS and CDR2 FNYEAQ. The CDR3 reads CASSKQGFGTEAFF. CDR3 DNA: TGTGCCAGCAGCAAACAGGGGTTCGGCACTGAAGCTTTCTTT.

The V and J genes are TRBV7-6 and TRBJ1-2; perhaps TRBD1 as D (6 bases). The V and J ends lost 5 bases and 1 base respectively, with 17 bases between them. This CDR3 is 16 amino acids long. From germline, CDR1 is SGHVS and CDR2 FNYEAQ. DNA for the CDR3: TGTGCCAGCAGCCCTAGCCCCCAACAGGGTAACTATGGCTACACCTTC. As protein: CASSPSPQQGNYGYTF.

The V call is TRBV7-9, the J call TRBJ1-2; TRBD1 agrees at 9 bases. The J segment lost 4 bases and the V segment lost 3 bases, leaving 6 bases of the junction unmatched. The CDR3 is 15 residues long. Germline V gene lookup returns CDR1 SEHNR and CDR2 FQNEAQ (reference sequence). CDR3 sequence reads: CASSLGQGFGYGYTF. DNA for the CDR3: TGTGCCAGCAGCTTGGGACAGGGTTTCGGCTATGGCTACACCTTC.

This clone was seen only a few times. This chain joins TRBV10-2 and TRBJ2-7; D is unresolved. Germline lookup yields CDR1 WSHSY and CDR2 SAAADI. CDR3 size: 11 residues. The V end lost 0 bases, the J end lost 7 bases, and 4 bases lay between the germline ends. CDR3 amino acids: CASSESLEQYF. The CDR3 nucleotides read TGCGCCAGCAGTGAGTCTCTGGAGCAGTACTTC.

This clone has more than one count but fewer than ten. The genes are TRBV7-9 and TRBJ2-3; 12 bases are shared with TRBD2. Looked up from germline, CDR1 is SEHNR and CDR2 is FQNEAQ (reference sequence). The CDR3 sequence is 15 residues long. Losses at the gene ends were 8 bases for V and 4 bases for J; bases not matched to a gene: 7. The CDR3 sequence is CASGPGLAGSDTQYF. CDR3 bases: TGTGCCAGCGGGCCCGGACTAGCGGGATCAGATACGCAGTATTTT. The full variable domain, its missing parts supplied by reference TRBV7-9 and TRBJ2-3, is DTGVSQNPRHKITKRGQNVTFRCDPISEHNRLYWYRQTLGQGPEFLTYFQNEAQLEKSRLLSDRFSAERPKGSFSTLEIQRTEQGDSAMYLCASGPGLAGSDTQYFGPGTRLTVL.

This chain connects TRBV28 to TRBJ1-2, with D unresolved. The CDR3 has 13 amino acids. CDR1 and CDR2 from the germline V gene are MDHEN and SYDVKM. V lost 3 bases, J lost 4 bases, and 9 bases lay in between. The CDR3 nucleotides are TGTGCCAGCAGTTTTCAGAATTCCTATGGCTACACCTTC. Translating it yields CASSFQNSYGYTF.

The chain carries TRBV28 and TRBJ2-4, with D possibly being TRBD1 (7 bases). With 5 bases removed from V and 6 bases from J, the gap between germline ends came to 29 bases. The CDR3 covers 19 residues. Germline V gene sequence: CDR1 MDHEN, CDR2 SYDVKM. The CDR3 DNA reads as TGTGCCAGCAGTCCCTTACGACCGACAGGGCGGGAATTCGGAAACATTCAGTACTTC. This gives the protein CASSPLRPTGREFGNIQYF. The full variable domain, its missing parts supplied by reference TRBV28 and TRBJ2-4, is DVKVTQSSRYLVKRTGEKVFLECVQDMDHENMFWYRQDPGLGLRLIYFSYDVKMKEKGDIPEGYSVSREKKERFSLILESASTNQTSMYLCASSPLRPTGREFGNIQYFGAGTRLSVL.

The rearrangement links TRBV9 to TRBJ2-3, with 8 bases matching TRBD2. Germline V CDR1 and CDR2: SGDLS, YYNGEE. Trimming removed 0 bases from V and 2 bases from J; junction bases left unmatched: 5. The CDR3 length is 16 residues. In DNA form, the CDR3 reads TGTGCCAGCAGCGTAGCCACTAGCGGCTCCACAGATACGCAGTATTTT. Protein: CASSVATSGSTDTQYF.

The V and J genes are TRBV28 and TRBJ1-1; TRBD1 matches at 7 bases. The length of the CDR3 is 13 residues. Trimming took 5 bases from V and 6 from J; bases not matched to a gene: 6. Germline assignment: CDR1 MDHEN and CDR2 SYDVKM. CDR3 region: CASSTTGEAEAFF. The DNA for the CDR3 is TGTGCCAGCAGTACCACAGGGGAGGCTGAAGCTTTCTTT.

The V and J genes are TRBV5-6 and TRBJ1-2; 7 bases are shared with TRBD1. The CDR3 spans 17 residues. The V segment lost 0 bases and the J segment 7 bases; nucleotides outside the gene matches: 15. Germline values: CDR1 SGHDT, CDR2 YYEEEE. The CDR3 nucleotides read TGTGCCAGCAGCTTGGGACTTAGGGGGCGCAGAGAGGGTGGCTACACCTTC. Translated: CASSLGLRGRREGGYTF.

This clone has just a few counts. V and J are TRBV9 and TRBJ1-2, with D perhaps matching TRBD1 (5 bases). The germline V gene has CDR1 SGDLS and CDR2 YYNGEE. The CDR3 runs 13 residues. Trimming left V 0 bases short and J 7 bases short, with 10 bases between. CDR3 DNA sequence: TGTGCCAGCAGCGTAGGCCAGGGCTTTGGCTACACCTTC. Its protein is CASSVGQGFGYTF.

V usage is TRBV5-1 and J usage is TRBJ1-6, with D perhaps TRBD1 (6 bases). Deletions cut 3 bases from V and 7 bases from J, with 14 bases between. The CDR3 sequence is 15 residues long. Germline CDR1 SGHRS, CDR2 YFSETQ. The CDR3 DNA reads TGCGCCAGCAGCTCATCACAGGGTGTAAATTCACCCCTCCACTTT. Encoded protein: CASSSSQGVNSPLHF.

The gene calls are TRBV5-4 and TRBJ2-7, with no clear D. The V end lost 4 bases, the J end lost 4 bases, and 12 bases lay between the germline ends. Germline V lookup: CDR1 SGHNT, CDR2 YYREEE (reference sequence). The CDR3 is 13 amino acids. CDR3 in amino acids: CASSRRLTYEQYF. DNA for the CDR3: TGTGCCAGCAGCCGACGACTTACTTACGAGCAGTACTTC.

V usage is TRBV5-1 and J usage is TRBJ2-5; 11 bases map to TRBD2. This CDR3 has 16 amino acids. CDR1 and CDR2 (germline): SGHRS, YFSETQ. Trimming took 0 bases from V and 2 from J; bases not matched to a gene: 3. The CDR3 region is CASSLGLAGGQETQYF. CDR3 in DNA: TGCGCCAGCAGCTTGGGGCTAGCGGGGGGTCAAGAGACCCAGTACTTC.

V gene TRBV4-2 combines with J gene TRBJ2-3; D is possibly TRBD2 (6 bases). V was pared by 0 bases and J by 7 bases, with 14 bases between. The germline V gene encodes CDR1 LGHNA and CDR2 YNFKEQ. The CDR3 spans 15 residues. The CDR3 here is CASSQEEGSDYTQYF. CDR3 coding DNA: TGTGCCAGCAGCCAAGAGGAGGGGTCGGATTATACGCAGTATTTT.